One T cell receptor (beta chain) is described in this entry. V was cut by 7 bases and J by 1 base, with 20 bases left in between. Germline V gives CDR1 LNHDA, CDR2 SQIVND (reference sequence). The CDR3 extends over 16 amino acids. The record originates from a study of T cells in localized non-small cell lung cancer. TCRdb keeps only in-frame clones here, not all; method: immunoSEQ multiplex PCR. The data hold some 19,000 clones, with around 90% observed a single time. The chain employs TRBV19 and TRBJ2-7, with D possibly matching TRBD2 (7 bases). This receptor was obtained from a male donor aged 60 or older with stage I squamous cell lung carcinoma. Sequencing was performed on peripheral blood, taken before any cancer treatment. The CDR3 sequence: CASTSRGGYGSYEQYF. Here the CDR3 DNA reads TGTGCCAGTACCTCGAGGGGGGGATATGGGTCCTACGAGCAGTACTTC. Full variable domain (rest looked up from reference TRBV19 and TRBJ2-7): DGGITQSPKYLFRKEGQNVTLSCEQNLNHDAMYWYRQDPGQGLRLIYYSQIVNDFQKGDIAEGYSVSREKKESFPLTVTSAQKNPTAFYLCASTSRGGYGSYEQYFGPGTRLTVT.